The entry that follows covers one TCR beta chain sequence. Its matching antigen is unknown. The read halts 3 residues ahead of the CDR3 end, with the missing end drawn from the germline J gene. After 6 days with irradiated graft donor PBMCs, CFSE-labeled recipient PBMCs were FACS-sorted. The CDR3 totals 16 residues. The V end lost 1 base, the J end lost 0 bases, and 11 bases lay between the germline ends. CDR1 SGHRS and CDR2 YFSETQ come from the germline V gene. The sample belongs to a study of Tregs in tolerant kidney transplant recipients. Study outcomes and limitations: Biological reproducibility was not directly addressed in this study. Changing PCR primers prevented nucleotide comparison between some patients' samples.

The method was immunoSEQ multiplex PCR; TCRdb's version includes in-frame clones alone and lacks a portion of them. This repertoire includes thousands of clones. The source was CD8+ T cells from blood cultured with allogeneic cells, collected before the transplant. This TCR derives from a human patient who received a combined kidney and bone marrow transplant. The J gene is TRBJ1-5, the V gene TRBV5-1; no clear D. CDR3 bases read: TGCGCCAGCAGCTTGATAGAAAGAATTAGCAATCAGCCC. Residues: CASSLIERISNQP. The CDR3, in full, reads CASSLIERISNQPQHF. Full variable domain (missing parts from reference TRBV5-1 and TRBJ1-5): KAGVTQTPRYLIKTRGQQVTLSCSPISGHRSVSWYQQTPGQGLQFLFEYFSETQRNKGNFPGRFSGRQFSNSRSEMNVSTLELGDSALYLCASSLIERISNQPQHFGDGTRLSIL.